The 23 T cell receptor beta chains below all came from one sample that was sequenced in a study of blood T cell repertoires in COVID-19. Only in-frame clones appear in the TCRdb table, and some are missing; sequencing was by immunoSEQ multiplex PCR. The repertoire holds about 180,000 clones, with approximately 87% as singletons. The sequencing input was peripheral blood. All receptors derive from a man between 65 and 85 years old with active or convalescent COVID-19.

V gene TRBV27 combines with J gene TRBJ1-1; no reliable D call. V lost 3 bases to trimming and J lost 1 base, with 9 bases between them. The CDR3 totals 14 residues. Germline V gene data show CDR1 as MNHEY and CDR2 as SMNVEV (reference sequence). The DNA for the CDR3 is TGTGCCAGCAGTTTGGGCTTACGGAACACTGAAGCTTTCTTT. Protein: CASSLGLRNTEAFF.

The chain carries TRBV5-4 and TRBJ1-5; D possibly corresponds to TRBD1 (5 bases). The CDR3 consists of 16 residues. Germline V gene data show CDR1 as SGHNT and CDR2 as YYREEE (reference sequence). V lost 3 bases and J lost 1, with 14 bases in between. The CDR3 here is CASSSGTGGSNQPQHF. CDR3 coding DNA: TGTGCCAGCAGCTCGGGCACGGGGGGAAGCAATCAGCCCCAGCATTTT.

The chain combines TRBV5-1 with TRBJ2-3; no clear D gene. Germline CDR1 reads SGHRS; CDR2 reads YFSETQ. The V and J ends lost 4 bases and 5 bases respectively, with 8 bases between them. This CDR3 region has 12 residues. The DNA for the CDR3 is TGCGCCAGCAGCCCCCGACAAGATACGCAGTATTTT. Translated, it gives CASSPRQDTQYF.

The chain is built from TRBV9 and TRBJ1-2; TRBD1 might be the D (6 bases). The CDR3 consists of 15 residues. CDR1 is SGDLS and CDR2 is YYNGEE in the germline V gene. Between the trimmed V and J ends, which lost 4 bases and 7 bases, there was a span of 20 bases. The CDR3 nucleotides read TGTGCCAGCAGCCCCCAGGGGAGTTTCGGTGTTGGCTACACCTTC. Protein sequence: CASSPQGSFGVGYTF.

The CDR3 is CASSSKPGQSYGYTF. In DNA form, the CDR3 reads TGTGCCAGCAGCTCAAAGCCGGGACAGTCCTATGGCTACACCTTC. The chain combines TRBV11-2 with TRBJ1-2, with 7 bases matching TRBD1. There are 15 residues in the CDR3. The V gene's germline CDR1 is SGHAT and CDR2 FQNNGV. The V segment lost 4 bases and the J segment 4 bases; nucleotides outside the gene matches: 9.

The chain combines TRBV9 with TRBJ2-3; 12 bases match TRBD2. CDR3 size: 17 residues. The V gene end was trimmed by 0 bases and the J gene end by 4 bases; junction bases not matched to a gene: 6. Germline V gene lookup returns CDR1 SGDLS and CDR2 YYNGEE. CDR3 in DNA: TGTGCCAGCAGCGTAGCTACTAGCGGGGGGAACTCAGATACGCAGTATTTT. The encoded protein is CASSVATSGGNSDTQYF. The full variable domain, rest sourced from reference TRBV9 and TRBJ2-3, is DSGVTQTPKHLITATGQRVTLRCSPRSGDLSVYWYQQSLDQGLQFLIQYYNGEERAKGNILERFSAQQFPDLHSELNLSSLELGDSALYFCASSVATSGGNSDTQYFGPGTRLTVL.

The J gene is TRBJ2-7, the V gene TRBV7-2; D perhaps matches TRBD1 (5 bases). The V and J ends lost 6 bases and 6 bases respectively, with 15 bases between them. CDR1 is SGHTA, CDR2 FQGNSA, per germline. The CDR3 totals 13 residues. The DNA of the CDR3 is TGTGCCAGCAGGGCAGGGCCTTCTGGCGAGCAGTACTTC. Translation gives CASRAGPSGEQYF.

The chain employs TRBV14 and TRBJ2-2, with D possibly matching TRBD1 (5 bases). The length of the CDR3 is 16 residues. Germline V CDR1 and CDR2: SGHDN, FVKESK. V was clipped by 3 bases and J by 5 bases, with 16 bases between them. The CDR3, as DNA: TGTGCCAGCAGCCACCGTAAGGGGCAGGCAACCGGGGAGCTGTTTTTT. Protein: CASSHRKGQATGELFF.

The chain has TRBV18 and TRBJ1-1; 11 positions match TRBD1. With 6 bases clipped from V and 3 bases from J, the junction kept 6 bases outside the gene matches. Germline CDR1 reads KGHSH; CDR2 reads LQKENI. The CDR3 is 15 amino acids. This CDR3 reads CASSRTGGADTEAFF. The CDR3 DNA reads TGTGCCAGCTCGCGGACAGGGGGCGCGGACACTGAAGCTTTCTTT.

The chain combines TRBV7-9 with TRBJ1-2; the D gene is possibly TRBD1 (5 bases). Per germline, CDR1 SEHNR and CDR2 FQNEAQ (reference sequence). V was shortened by 4 bases and J by 8 bases, with 17 bases between the two germline ends. This CDR3 is built from 14 residues. CDR3 amino acids: CASSSDTVVSGYTF. The CDR3 nucleotides read TGTGCCAGCAGCTCGGACACAGTTGTGAGCGGCTACACCTTC.

The chain joins TRBV9 to TRBJ1-6; D is undetermined. V dropped 7 bases and J dropped 7 bases, with 9 bases sitting between them. The CDR3 runs 12 residues. Germline CDR1 SGDLS, CDR2 YYNGEE. CDR3 nucleotide sequence: TGTGCCAGCGGGGAGGGAAATTCACCCCTCCACTTT. Translation gives CASGEGNSPLHF.

The chain carries TRBV28 and TRBJ2-7; 7 nucleotides match TRBD2. CDR1 and CDR2 from the germline V gene are MDHEN and SYDVKM. There are 16 residues in the CDR3. V shed 1 base, J shed 0 bases, and the junction held 6 bases outside the gene matches. The chain's CDR3 is CASSLYAAGSSYEQYF. CDR3 DNA: TGTGCCAGCAGTTTATACGCAGCGGGAAGCTCCTACGAGCAGTACTTC.

V usage is TRBV19 and J usage is TRBJ1-6; D is perhaps TRBD1 (5 bases). Trimming removed 5 bases from V and 3 bases from J, with 17 bases in between. The germline V gene encodes CDR1 LNHDA and CDR2 SQIVND (reference sequence). The CDR3 loop spans 17 amino acids. The DNA of the CDR3 is TGTGCCAGTAGTCTCCGGCCAGGGTCGAGCTATAATTCACCCCTCCACTTT. This encodes CASSLRPGSSYNSPLHF.

This chain's CDR3 is CASSESTDFPYEQYF. The CDR3 nucleotides read TGCGCCAGCAGTGAGTCAACAGATTTCCCCTACGAGCAGTACTTC. This rearrangement joins TRBV10-1 to TRBJ2-7; D not resolved. The germline V gene has CDR1 WNHNN and CDR2 SYGVQD (reference sequence). The CDR3 is 15 amino acids. Trimming removed 0 bases from V and 2 bases from J, with 11 bases in between.

This clone came up a few times. V usage is TRBV2 and J usage is TRBJ2-7; 7 bases line up with TRBD1. This CDR3 spans 14 amino acids. V shed 6 bases, J shed 2 bases, and the junction held 7 bases outside the gene matches. The germline gives CDR1 SNHLY, CDR2 FYNNEI. This CDR3 reads CASSTTGLAYEQYF. DNA for the CDR3: TGTGCCAGCAGCACGACAGGGCTAGCCTACGAGCAGTACTTC.

The V and J genes are TRBV28 and TRBJ2-2, with a tentative D call TRBD2 (7 bases). The CDR3 sequence is 16 residues long. From germline, CDR1 is MDHEN and CDR2 SYDVKM. Trimming shortened V by 8 bases and J by 1 base, and 17 bases separated the two germline ends. CDR3 DNA sequence: TGTGCCAGCGAGGGGGGACTAATAAAGAACACCGGGGAGCTGTTTTTT. Translation gives CASEGGLIKNTGELFF.

The CDR3 sequence is CASSYSREAYNEQFF. CDR3 in DNA: TGTGCCAGCAGTTACTCAAGGGAGGCCTACAATGAGCAGTTCTTC. This chain links TRBV6-5 with TRBJ2-1; D is possibly TRBD2 (6 bases). Trimming cost V 0 bases and J 2 bases, with 8 bases left between them. The CDR3 has 15 residues. In germline, CDR1 is MNHEY, CDR2 SVGAGI.

The chain recombines TRBV7-9 with TRBJ2-1; D is uncertain. The V gene lost 5 bases and the J gene lost 4 bases, with 6 bases spanning the gap. This CDR3 is 12 amino acids long. The germline V gene encodes CDR1 SEHNR and CDR2 FQNEAQ (reference sequence). CDR3 sequence (DNA): TGTGCCAGCAGCCCCGGGTACAATGAGCAGTTCTTC. This translates into CASSPGYNEQFF.

This clone showed up just a few times. The chain joins TRBV28 to TRBJ2-7; the match to TRBD2 covers 14 bases. Looked up from germline, CDR1 is MDHEN and CDR2 is SYDVKM. With V trimmed by 6 bases and J by 1 base, 2 bases remained unmatched. The CDR3 runs 15 residues. DNA of the CDR3: TGTGCCAGCAGGAGGACTAGCGGGGGGTCCTACGAGCAGTACTTC. Encoded protein: CASRRTSGGSYEQYF.

This clone was counted only a few times. Other DNA sequences in this specimen translate into the identical CDR3. The rearrangement joins TRBV12-3 or TRBV12-4 to TRBJ1-5, with D uncertain. V gave up 6 bases and J gave up 4 bases, with 7 bases separating them. The CDR3 sequence is 12 residues long. The CDR3 sequence: CASRKENQPQHF. Here the CDR3 DNA reads TGTGCCAGCAGGAAAGAGAATCAGCCCCAGCATTTT.

The chain combines TRBV28 with TRBJ1-3; the D gene is possibly TRBD1 (6 bases). CDR1 is MDHEN and CDR2 is SYDVKM in the germline V gene. The CDR3 has 14 amino acids. Between the trimmed V and J ends, which lost 10 bases and 0 bases, there was a span of 13 bases. The CDR3 region has the DNA TGTGCCACCTCAGGGGTGAACTCTGGAAACACCATATATTTT. As protein: CATSGVNSGNTIYF.

The V and J genes are TRBV28 and TRBJ1-2; D might be TRBD1 (6 bases). The CDR3 is 13 residues long. Germline assignment: CDR1 MDHEN and CDR2 SYDVKM. Trimming left V 2 bases short and J 4 bases short, with 8 bases between. The DNA for the CDR3 is TGTGCCAGCAGTTTACAGGGGATCTATGGCTACACCTTC. This translates into CASSLQGIYGYTF.

This chain connects TRBV19 to TRBJ1-4; D possibly corresponds to TRBD1 (6 bases). The CDR3 is 15 residues long. CDR1 LNHDA and CDR2 SQIVND come from the germline V gene (reference sequence). V was cut by 6 bases and J by 2 bases, with 13 bases left in between. Here the CDR3 DNA reads TGTGCCAGTAGAACAGGGTTCGCGACTAATGAAAAACTGTTTTTT. It is translated as CASRTGFATNEKLFF.